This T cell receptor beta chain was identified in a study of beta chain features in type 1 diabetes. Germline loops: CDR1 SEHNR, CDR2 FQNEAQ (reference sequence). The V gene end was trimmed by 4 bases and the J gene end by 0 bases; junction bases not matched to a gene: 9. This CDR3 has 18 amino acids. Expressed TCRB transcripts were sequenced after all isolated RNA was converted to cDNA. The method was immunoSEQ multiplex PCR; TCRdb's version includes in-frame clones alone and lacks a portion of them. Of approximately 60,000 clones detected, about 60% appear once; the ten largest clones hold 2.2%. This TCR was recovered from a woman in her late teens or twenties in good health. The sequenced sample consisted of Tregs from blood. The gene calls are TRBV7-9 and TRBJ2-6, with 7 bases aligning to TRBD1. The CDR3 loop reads CASSSSGTAYSGANVLTF. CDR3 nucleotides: TGTGCCAGCAGCTCCTCTGGGACAGCCTACTCTGGGGCCAACGTCCTGACTTTC.